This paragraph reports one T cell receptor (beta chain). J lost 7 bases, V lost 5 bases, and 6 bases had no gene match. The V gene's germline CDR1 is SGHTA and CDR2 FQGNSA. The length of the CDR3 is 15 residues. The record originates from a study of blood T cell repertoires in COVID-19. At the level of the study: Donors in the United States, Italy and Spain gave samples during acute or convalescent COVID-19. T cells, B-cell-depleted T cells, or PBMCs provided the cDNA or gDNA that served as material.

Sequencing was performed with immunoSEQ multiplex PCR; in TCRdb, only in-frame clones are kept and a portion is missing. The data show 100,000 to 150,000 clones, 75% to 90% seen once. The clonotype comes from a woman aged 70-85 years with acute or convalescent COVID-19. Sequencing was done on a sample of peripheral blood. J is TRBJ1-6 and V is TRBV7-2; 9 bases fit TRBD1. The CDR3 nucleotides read TGTGCCAGCAGCCTGTTACAGGGGGCGAATTCACCCCTCCACTTT. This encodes CASSLLQGANSPLHF.